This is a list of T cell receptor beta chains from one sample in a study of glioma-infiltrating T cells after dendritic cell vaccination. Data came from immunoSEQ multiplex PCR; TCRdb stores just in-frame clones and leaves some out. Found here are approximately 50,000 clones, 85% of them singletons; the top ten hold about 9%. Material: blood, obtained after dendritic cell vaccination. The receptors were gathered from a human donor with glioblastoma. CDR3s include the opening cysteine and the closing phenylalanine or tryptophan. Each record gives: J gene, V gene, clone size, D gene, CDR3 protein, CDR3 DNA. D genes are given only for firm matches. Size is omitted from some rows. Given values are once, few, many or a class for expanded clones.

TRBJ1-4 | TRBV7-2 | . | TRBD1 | CASSFSGTANEKLFF | TGTGCCAGCAGCTTTTCCGGGACAGCCAATGAAAAACTGTTTTTT
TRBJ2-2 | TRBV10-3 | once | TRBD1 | CAISESSSKRVQGFAGELFF | TGTGCCATCAGTGAGTCTTCCTCAAAAAGAGTACAGGGGTTTGCCGGGGAGCTGTTTTTT
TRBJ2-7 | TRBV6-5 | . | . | CASSYAGGYEQYF | TGTGCCAGCAGTTACGCTGGAGGGTACGAGCAGTACTTC
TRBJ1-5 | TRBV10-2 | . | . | CASTEDTYNQPQHF | TGCGCCAGCACGGAAGACACCTACAATCAGCCCCAGCATTTT
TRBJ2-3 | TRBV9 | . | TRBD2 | CASSGKRGGASTDTQYF | TGTGCCAGCAGCGGTAAGCGCGGGGGTGCTAGCACAGATACGCAGTATTTT
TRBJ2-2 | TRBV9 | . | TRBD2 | CASSVGGGTGELFF | TGTGCCAGCAGCGTAGGCGGGGGTACCGGGGAGCTGTTTTTT
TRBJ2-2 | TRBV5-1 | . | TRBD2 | CATQRGSNTGELFF | TGCGCCACCCAGCGGGGTTCGAACACCGGGGAGCTGTTTTTT
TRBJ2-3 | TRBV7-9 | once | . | CASSLWEGANTDTQYF | TGTGCCAGCAGCTTATGGGAAGGGGCCAACACAGATACGCAGTATTTT
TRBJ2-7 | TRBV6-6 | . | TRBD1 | CASSWTGWDEQYF | TGTGCCAGCAGCTGGACAGGGTGGGACGAGCAGTACTTC
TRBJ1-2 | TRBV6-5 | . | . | CASRQEPTYGYTF | TGTGCCAGCAGACAGGAGCCTACCTATGGCTACACCTTC
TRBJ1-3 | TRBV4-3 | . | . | CASSQEARGSSGNTIYF | TGCGCCAGCAGCCAAGAGGCCCGGGGGTCTTCTGGAAACACCATATATTTT
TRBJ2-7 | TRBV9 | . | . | CASSVGASYEQYF | TGTGCCAGCAGCGTTGGGGCATCCTACGAGCAGTACTTC
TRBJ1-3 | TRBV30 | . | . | CAWSPLGNTIYF | TGTGCCTGGAGTCCCCTTGGAAACACCATATATTTT
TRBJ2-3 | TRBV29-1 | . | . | CSVYRIYTDTQYF | TGCAGCGTTTACAGGATTTACACAGATACGCAGTATTTT
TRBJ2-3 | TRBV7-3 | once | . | CASSLTSRGPTDTQYF | TGTGCCAGCAGCTTAACGAGCCGGGGTCCCACAGATACGCAGTATTTT
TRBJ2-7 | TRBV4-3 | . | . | CASSQVWTAYEQYF | TGCGCCAGCAGCCAAGTCTGGACTGCGTACGAGCAGTACTTC
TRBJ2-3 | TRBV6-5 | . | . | CASSLAGTQYF | TGTGCCAGCAGTTTGGCAGGTACGCAGTATTTT
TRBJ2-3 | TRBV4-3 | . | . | CASSHQTARTDTQYF | TGCGCCAGCAGCCACCAGACAGCCCGCACAGATACGCAGTATTTT
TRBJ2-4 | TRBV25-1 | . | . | CASSGGLAKNIQYF | TGTGCCAGCAGCGGGGGATTAGCCAAAAACATTCAGTACTTC
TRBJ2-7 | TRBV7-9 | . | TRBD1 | CASSLRPRSRGKIYEQYF | TGTGCCAGCAGCTTACGACCGAGGAGCAGGGGGAAAATCTACGAGCAGTACTTC
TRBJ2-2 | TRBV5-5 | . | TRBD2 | CASSLGLAGGANTGELFF | TGTGCCAGCAGCTTGGGGCTAGCGGGGGGGGCGAACACCGGGGAGCTGTTTTTT
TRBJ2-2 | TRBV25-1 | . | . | CASSESGVRTGELFF | TGTGCCAGCAGTGAATCAGGGGTTCGGACCGGGGAGCTGTTTTTT
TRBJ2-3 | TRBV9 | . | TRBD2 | CASSVEGLAGSSTDTQYF | TGTGCCAGCAGCGTAGAGGGACTAGCGGGCTCTAGCACAGATACGCAGTATTTT
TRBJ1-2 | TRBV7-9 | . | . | CASSLGRENGYTF | TGTGCCAGCAGCCTAGGACGGGAAAATGGCTACACCTTC
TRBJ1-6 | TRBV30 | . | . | CAWRKTGGSPLHF | TGTGCCTGGAGGAAGACAGGAGGTTCACCCCTCCACTTT
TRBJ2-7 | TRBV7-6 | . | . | CASSLTASEQYF | TGTGCCAGCAGCCTAACTGCCTCCGAGCAGTACTTC
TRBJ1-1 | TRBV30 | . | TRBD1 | CAWRRPGQDNTEAFF | TGTGCCTGGAGGAGACCGGGACAGGATAACACTGAAGCTTTCTTT
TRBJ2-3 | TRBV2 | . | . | CASNLPGADTQYF | TGTGCCAGCAATTTACCAGGGGCAGATACGCAGTATTTT
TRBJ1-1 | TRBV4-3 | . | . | CASSQGPRGATEAFF | TGCGCCAGCAGCCAAGGCCCGAGAGGCGCCACTGAAGCTTTCTTT
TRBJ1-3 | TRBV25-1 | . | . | CASSETGNSGNTIYF | TGTGCCAGCAGCGAAACAGGCAACTCTGGAAACACCATATATTTT